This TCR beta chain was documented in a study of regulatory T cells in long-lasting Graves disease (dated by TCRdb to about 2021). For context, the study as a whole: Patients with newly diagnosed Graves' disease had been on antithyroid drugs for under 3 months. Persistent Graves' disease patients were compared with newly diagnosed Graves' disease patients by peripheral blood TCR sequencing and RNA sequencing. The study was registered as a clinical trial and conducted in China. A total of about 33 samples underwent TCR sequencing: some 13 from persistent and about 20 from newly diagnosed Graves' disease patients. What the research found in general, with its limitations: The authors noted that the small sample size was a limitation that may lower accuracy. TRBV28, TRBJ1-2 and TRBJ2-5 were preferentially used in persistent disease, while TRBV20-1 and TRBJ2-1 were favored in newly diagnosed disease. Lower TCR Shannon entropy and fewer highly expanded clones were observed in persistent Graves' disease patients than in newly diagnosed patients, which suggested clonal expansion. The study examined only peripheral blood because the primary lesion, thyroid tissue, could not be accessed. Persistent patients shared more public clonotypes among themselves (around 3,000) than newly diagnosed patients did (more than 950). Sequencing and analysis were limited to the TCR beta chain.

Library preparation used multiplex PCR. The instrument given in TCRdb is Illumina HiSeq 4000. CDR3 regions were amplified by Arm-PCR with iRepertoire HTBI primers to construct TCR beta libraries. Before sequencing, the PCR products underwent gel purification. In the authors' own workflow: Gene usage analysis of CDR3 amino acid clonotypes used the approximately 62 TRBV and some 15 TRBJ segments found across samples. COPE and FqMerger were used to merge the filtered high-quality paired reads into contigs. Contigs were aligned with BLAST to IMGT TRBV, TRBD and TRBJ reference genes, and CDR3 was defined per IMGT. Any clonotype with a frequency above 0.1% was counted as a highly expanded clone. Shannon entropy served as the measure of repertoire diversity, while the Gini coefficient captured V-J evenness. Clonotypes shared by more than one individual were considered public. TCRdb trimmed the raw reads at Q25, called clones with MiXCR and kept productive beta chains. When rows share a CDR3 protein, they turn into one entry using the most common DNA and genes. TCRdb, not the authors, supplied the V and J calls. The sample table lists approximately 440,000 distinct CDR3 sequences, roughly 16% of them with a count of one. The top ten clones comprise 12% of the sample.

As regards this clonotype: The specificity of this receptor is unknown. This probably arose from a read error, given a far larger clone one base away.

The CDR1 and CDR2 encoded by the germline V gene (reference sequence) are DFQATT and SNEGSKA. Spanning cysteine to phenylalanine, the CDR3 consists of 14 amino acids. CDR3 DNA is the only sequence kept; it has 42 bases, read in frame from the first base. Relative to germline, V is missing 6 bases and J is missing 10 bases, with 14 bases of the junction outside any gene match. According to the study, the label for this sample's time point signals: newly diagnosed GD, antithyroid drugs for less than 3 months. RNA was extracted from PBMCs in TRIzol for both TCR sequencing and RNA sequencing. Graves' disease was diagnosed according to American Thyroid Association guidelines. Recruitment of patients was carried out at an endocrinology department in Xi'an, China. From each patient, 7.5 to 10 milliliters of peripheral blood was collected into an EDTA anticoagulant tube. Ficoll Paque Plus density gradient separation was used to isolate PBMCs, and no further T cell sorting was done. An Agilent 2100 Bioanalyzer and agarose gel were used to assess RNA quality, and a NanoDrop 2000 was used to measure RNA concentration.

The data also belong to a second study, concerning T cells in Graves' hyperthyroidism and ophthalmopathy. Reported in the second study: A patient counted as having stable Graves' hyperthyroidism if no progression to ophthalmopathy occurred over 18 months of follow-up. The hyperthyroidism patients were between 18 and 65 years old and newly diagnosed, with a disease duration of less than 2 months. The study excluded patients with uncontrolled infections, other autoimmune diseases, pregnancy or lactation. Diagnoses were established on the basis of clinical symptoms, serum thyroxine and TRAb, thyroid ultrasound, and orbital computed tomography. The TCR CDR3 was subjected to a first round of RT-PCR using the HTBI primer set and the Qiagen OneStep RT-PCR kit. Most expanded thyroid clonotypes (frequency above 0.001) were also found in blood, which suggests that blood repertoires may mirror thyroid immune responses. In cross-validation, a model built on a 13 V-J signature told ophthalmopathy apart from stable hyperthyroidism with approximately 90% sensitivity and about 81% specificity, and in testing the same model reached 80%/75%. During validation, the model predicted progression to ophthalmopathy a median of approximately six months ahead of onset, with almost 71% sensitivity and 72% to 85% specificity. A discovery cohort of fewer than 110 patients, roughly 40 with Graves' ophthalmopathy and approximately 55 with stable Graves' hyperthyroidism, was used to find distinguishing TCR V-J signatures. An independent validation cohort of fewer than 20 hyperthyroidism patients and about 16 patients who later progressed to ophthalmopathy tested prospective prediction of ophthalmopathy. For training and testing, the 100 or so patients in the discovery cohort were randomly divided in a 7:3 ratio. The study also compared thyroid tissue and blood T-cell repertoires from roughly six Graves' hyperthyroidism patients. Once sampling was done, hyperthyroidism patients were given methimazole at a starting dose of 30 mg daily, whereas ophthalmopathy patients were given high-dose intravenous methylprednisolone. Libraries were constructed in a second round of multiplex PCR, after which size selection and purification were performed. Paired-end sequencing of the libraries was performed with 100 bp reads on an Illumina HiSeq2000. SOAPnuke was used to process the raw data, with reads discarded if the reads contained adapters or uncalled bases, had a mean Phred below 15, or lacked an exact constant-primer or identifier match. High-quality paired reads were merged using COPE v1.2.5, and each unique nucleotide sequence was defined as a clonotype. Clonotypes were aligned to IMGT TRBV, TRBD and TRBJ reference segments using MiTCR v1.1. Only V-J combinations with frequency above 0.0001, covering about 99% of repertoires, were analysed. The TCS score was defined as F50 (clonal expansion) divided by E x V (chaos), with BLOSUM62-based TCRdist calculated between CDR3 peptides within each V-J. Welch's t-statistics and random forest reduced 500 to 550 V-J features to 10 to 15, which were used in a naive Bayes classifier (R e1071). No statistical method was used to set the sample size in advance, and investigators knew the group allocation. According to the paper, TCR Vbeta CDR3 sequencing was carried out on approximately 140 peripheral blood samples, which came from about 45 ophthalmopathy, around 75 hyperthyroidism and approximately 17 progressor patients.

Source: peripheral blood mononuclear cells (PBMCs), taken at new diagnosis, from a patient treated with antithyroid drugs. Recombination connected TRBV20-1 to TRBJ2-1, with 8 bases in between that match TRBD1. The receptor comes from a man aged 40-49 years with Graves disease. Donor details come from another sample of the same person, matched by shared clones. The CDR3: CSAFGQGGSYEQFF. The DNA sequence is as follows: TGCAGTGCCTTCGGACAGGGAGGCTCCTACGAGCAGTTCTTC.